This T cell receptor beta chain stems from a study of T cell responses to AZD1222 COVID-19 vaccine. The wider study: Doses given second, at about 4 or about 12 weeks, were pooled. Study-wide findings and caveats: The repertoires were collected only after the peak T cell response. Spike-specific TCR breadth and depth were elevated following two AZD1222 doses.

The assay was immunoSEQ multiplex PCR, and TCRdb's table has in-frame clones only and misses some. The table records roughly 93,000 clones, almost 90% of them present only once. Of note for this clone: What it binds is not known.

Sequences were derived from peripheral blood, sampled on day 0 of AZD1222 vaccination. The receptor's source is an adult in good health.

CDR3 nucleotide sequence: TGCAGCGCGAAACTTCAGGGCATGAACACTGAAGCTTTCTTT. Translating it yields CSAKLQGMNTEAFF. The V and J genes are TRBV29-1 and TRBJ1-1; tentatively, D is TRBD1 (5 bases). Trimming cost V 7 bases and J 0 bases, with 15 bases left between them. The CDR3 sequence is 14 residues long. Per germline, CDR1 SQVTM and CDR2 ANQGSEA.